The next 29 T cell receptor beta chains were all read from a single sample in a study of blood T cell repertoires in COVID-19. Profiled with immunoSEQ multiplex PCR; TCRdb holds only in-frame clones, not every one. Among some 75,000 clones listed, over 80% were seen once. Sequenced: peripheral blood. Source of these receptors: a man aged 50 or older with COVID-19, enrolled during active disease.

The chain recombines TRBV11-2 with TRBJ2-7; 7 nucleotides line up with TRBD1. V lost 0 bases to trimming and J lost 4 bases; unmatched junction nucleotides: 6. Germline CDR1 and CDR2: SGHAT and FQNNGV. The CDR3 runs 15 residues. CDR3 loop: CASSLEETGLYEQYF. CDR3 DNA: TGTGCCAGCAGCTTAGAAGAGACAGGGCTTTACGAGCAGTACTTC.

The count of this clone is one. The CDR3 here is CASSQDLRGEQFF. DNA of the CDR3: TGTGCCAGCAGCCAAGATCTCCGGGGTGAGCAGTTCTTC. This sequence joins TRBV14 and TRBJ2-1; tentatively, D is TRBD2 (5 bases). Deletions cut 0 bases from V and 9 bases from J, with 9 bases between. The CDR3 has 13 residues. Per the germline V gene, CDR1 is SGHDN and CDR2 is FVKESK.

This chain uses TRBV18 with TRBJ1-1, with D unclear. The CDR3 covers 13 residues. In germline, CDR1 is KGHSH, CDR2 LQKENI. V was clipped by 2 bases and J by 2 bases, with 6 bases between them. The CDR3: CASSPRQNTEAFF. CDR3 DNA sequence: TGTGCCAGCTCACCAAGACAAAACACTGAAGCTTTCTTT.

This chain connects TRBV3-1 (or the pseudogene TRBV3-2) to TRBJ2-1, with 8 bases that match TRBD1. Unmatched junction bases numbered 10, after V lost 0 bases and J lost 6 bases. CDR1 LGHDT and CDR2 YNNKEL come from the germline V gene (reference sequence). The CDR3 runs to 17 residues. Here the CDR3 reads CASSQDPPGTGGNEQFF. The CDR3 DNA follows: TGTGCCAGCAGCCAAGATCCCCCCGGCACAGGGGGCAATGAGCAGTTCTTC.

The gene calls are TRBV6-2 or TRBV6-3 and TRBJ2-1; 7 bases map to TRBD2. Losses at the gene ends were 0 bases for V and 0 bases for J; bases not matched to a gene: 8. This CDR3 has 18 residues. Germline V CDR1 and CDR2: MNHEY, SVGEGT. The CDR3 DNA sequence: TGTGCCAGCAGTTACTCAAGGTCGCTAGCGGCCTCCTACAATGAGCAGTTCTTC. This translates into CASSYSRSLAASYNEQFF.

The chain links TRBV29-1 to TRBJ1-4; D ambiguous. The CDR3 contains 14 residues. The V and J ends lost 0 bases and 0 bases respectively, with 5 bases between them. Looked up from germline, CDR1 is SQVTM and CDR2 is ANQGSEA. The CDR3 DNA sequence: TGCAGCGTTGAAGACAAAACAACTAATGAAAAACTGTTTTTT. It yields the protein CSVEDKTTNEKLFF.

The V call is TRBV4-3, the J call TRBJ1-6; D call uncertain. The CDR3 extends over 16 amino acids. The germline gives CDR1 LGHNA, CDR2 YSLEER. V was clipped by 4 bases and J by 5 bases, with 15 bases between them. CDR3 nucleotides: TGCGCCAGCAGCCCCAGATGGGCCGAACATAATTCACCCCTCCACTTT. This translates into CASSPRWAEHNSPLHF.

The chain employs TRBV5-4 and TRBJ1-3; maybe TRBD1 (6 bases). The CDR3 spans 16 residues. V was clipped by 2 bases and J by 4 bases, with 16 bases between them. Germline lookup yields CDR1 SGHNT and CDR2 YYREEE (reference sequence). The CDR3 region is CASSLTGSLPGNTIYF. In nucleotides, the CDR3 is TGTGCCAGCAGCTTAACAGGGTCTTTGCCCGGAAACACCATATATTTT.

The rearrangement links TRBV4-3 to TRBJ2-1, with TRBD2 as a possible D gene (6 bases). The germline V gene has CDR1 LGHNA and CDR2 YSLEER. V was pared by 0 bases and J by 3 bases, with 12 bases between. The CDR3 totals 16 residues. The CDR3 DNA sequence: TGCGCCAGCAGCCAAGATCTAAGCGGGTACTACAATGAGCAGTTCTTC. It translates to CASSQDLSGYYNEQFF.

The V gene is TRBV6-4, the J gene TRBJ2-7; 12 positions match TRBD1. The V gene end was trimmed by 3 bases and the J gene end by 5 bases; junction bases not matched to a gene: 2. There are 14 residues in the CDR3. The germline CDR1 and CDR2 sequences are MRHNA and SNTAGT. CDR3 sequence: CASSEGTGGDEQYF. Written as DNA, the CDR3 is TGTGCCAGCAGTGAGGGGACAGGGGGCGACGAGCAGTACTTC.

This clone occurred a few times. CDR3 protein: CASSPGQANTGELFF. Here the CDR3 DNA reads TGTGCCAGCTCACCGGGACAGGCGAACACCGGGGAGCTGTTTTTT. The rearrangement joins TRBV18 to TRBJ2-2; TRBD1 aligns across 8 bases. Germline trimming cut 3 bases from V and 0 bases from J; bases unmatched to any gene: 0. Germline V gene sequence: CDR1 KGHSH, CDR2 LQKENI. This CDR3 spans 15 amino acids.

The rearrangement links TRBV5-1 to TRBJ2-7, with TRBD1 matching 7 bases. CDR3 length: 14 residues. The V segment lost 6 bases and the J segment 3 bases; nucleotides outside the gene matches: 9. The germline V gene encodes CDR1 SGHRS and CDR2 YFSETQ. In DNA, the CDR3 is TGCGCCAGCACAGTAGGACAGGCCTTCTACGAGCAGTACTTC. It encodes CASTVGQAFYEQYF. Combining the CDR3 with reference TRBV5-1 and TRBJ2-7 gives the whole variable domain KAGVTQTPRYLIKTRGQQVTLSCSPISGHRSVSWYQQTPGQGLQFLFEYFSETQRNKGNFPGRFSGRQFSNSRSEMNVSTLELGDSALYLCASTVGQAFYEQYFGPGTRLTVT.

This chain connects TRBV19 to TRBJ1-5, with 9 positions matching TRBD1. The germline gives CDR1 LNHDA, CDR2 SQIVND (reference sequence). V was clipped by 5 bases and J by 5 bases; unmatched bases: 4. The CDR3 runs 14 residues. The CDR3 DNA follows: TGTGCCAGTAGTGTTACAGGGGGCGATCAGCCCCAGCATTTT. Translated, it gives CASSVTGGDQPQHF.

The V gene is TRBV28, the J gene TRBJ2-7, with 9 bases matching TRBD1. Germline V gene data show CDR1 as MDHEN and CDR2 as SYDVKM. CDR3 length equals 15 residues. V shed 5 bases and J 3 bases; nucleotides not matched to a gene: 8. The CDR3 nucleotides are TGTGCCAGCAGTCCAGGGGACAGGGTTCTCTACGAGCAGTACTTC. Its translation: CASSPGDRVLYEQYF.

V usage is TRBV30 and J usage is TRBJ2-3, with 11 nucleotides matching TRBD2. The trim removed 2 bases at V and 6 bases at J, leaving 4 bases unmatched. Germline CDR1 reads GTSNPN; CDR2 reads SVGIG (reference sequence). The CDR3 runs 14 residues. Written as DNA, the CDR3 is TGTGCCTGGAGTATCTTAGCGGGAGGGGATACGCAGTATTTT. It translates to CAWSILAGGDTQYF.

The chain uses TRBV10-3 and TRBJ2-1; TRBD1 is a possible D gene (6 bases). CDR1 ENHRY and CDR2 SYGVKD come from the germline V gene. V was clipped by 0 bases and J by 5 bases, with 11 bases between them. The CDR3 loop spans 15 amino acids. The CDR3 nucleotides are TGTGCCATCAGTGAGTCGGTACAGGGTAACAATGAGCAGTTCTTC. Translating it yields CAISESVQGNNEQFF.

Worth noting for this clone: Compared with germline, one end of the junction differs, possibly owing to a read error. This chain joins TRBV2 and TRBJ1-4; 7 bases are shared with TRBD1. CDR3 length equals 12 residues. Germline CDR1 and CDR2: SNHLY and FYNNEI. The CDR3 region is CASSEVGQIPTF. In DNA, the CDR3 is TGTGCCAGCAGTGAGGTGGGACAGATTCCCACTTTT.

Notes on this clone: One junction end does not reproduce the germline sequence, and a read error may be involved. The rearrangement uses TRBV19 and TRBJ1-2, with D hard to call. The CDR3 is 11 residues long. Germline-derived CDR1 and CDR2 are LNHDA and SQIVND (reference sequence). The CDR3 DNA follows: TGTGCCAGTAGTATTGAAATCTGGCTCGCCTTC. Translation gives CASSIEIWLAF. Using reference TRBV19 and TRBJ1-2 for the parts outside the CDR3, the full variable domain is DGGITQSPKYLFRKEGQNVTLSCEQNLNHDAMYWYRQDPGQGLRLIYYSQIVNDFQKGDIAEGYSVSREKKESFPLTVTSAQKNPTAFYLCASSIEIWLAFGSGTRLTVV.

This clone has a handful of counts. The rearrangement uses TRBV7-9 and TRBJ2-1; weak D call: TRBD2 (6 bases). V was pared by 6 bases and J by 2 bases, with 11 bases between. This CDR3 is 14 amino acids long. Germline-derived CDR1 and CDR2 are SEHNR and FQNEAQ (reference sequence). The CDR3 DNA is TGTGCCAGCAGGGAGGGAGTGGCCTACAATGAGCAGTTCTTC. Translated, it gives CASREGVAYNEQFF.

In DNA form, the CDR3 reads TGTGCCAGCTCACTCGGGACAGACAACACTGAAGCTTTCTTT. Its protein is CASSLGTDNTEAFF. This chain links TRBV18 with TRBJ1-1; 7 bases agree with TRBD1. The germline gives CDR1 KGHSH, CDR2 LQKENI. J lost 2 bases, V lost 4 bases, and 4 bases had no gene match. The CDR3 covers 14 residues. The variable domain in full, completed from reference TRBV18 and TRBJ1-1, reads NAGVMQNPRHLVRRRGQEARLRCSPMKGHSHVYWYRQLPEEGLKFMVYLQKENIIDESGMPKERFSAEFPKEGPSILRIQQVVRGDSAAYFCASSLGTDNTEAFFGQGTRLTVV.

This chain joins TRBV28 and TRBJ1-2, with a possible D match to TRBD1 (6 bases). From germline, CDR1 is MDHEN and CDR2 SYDVKM. V lost 5 bases and J 3 bases, leaving 13 bases between the germline ends. The CDR3 is 14 amino acids. The CDR3 sequence is CASSTTGVDYGYTF. DNA of the CDR3: TGTGCCAGCAGTACGACAGGAGTGGACTATGGCTACACCTTC.

This chain joins TRBV7-9 and TRBJ2-7; perhaps TRBD2 as D (5 bases). CDR1 and CDR2 from the germline V gene are SEHNR and FQNEAQ (reference sequence). V was trimmed by 0 bases and J by 7 bases, leaving 7 bases between them. The CDR3 consists of 12 residues. CDR3 nucleotides: TGTGCCAGCAGCTTAGCGTCGGGGGAGCAGTACTTC. The encoded protein is CASSLASGEQYF.

The CDR3 sequence: CASTRQFSPLHF. CDR3 coding DNA: TGTGCCAGCACAAGACAATTTTCACCCCTCCACTTT. The rearrangement uses TRBV28 and TRBJ1-6; unclear D gene. The germline V gene encodes CDR1 MDHEN and CDR2 SYDVKM. The V end lost 7 bases, the J end lost 9 bases, and 10 bases lay between the germline ends. There are 12 residues in the CDR3.

This clone has a single count. This rearrangement joins TRBV6-6 to TRBJ2-4, with 14 bases identical to TRBD2. Germline lookup yields CDR1 MNHNY and CDR2 SVGAGI (reference sequence). Losses at the gene ends were 5 bases for V and 1 base for J; bases not matched to a gene: 4. The CDR3 contains 17 residues. The CDR3 region is CASSPGLAGGAKNIQYF. CDR3 bases: TGTGCCAGCAGTCCCGGACTAGCGGGAGGCGCCAAAAACATTCAGTACTTC.

V and J are TRBV6-5 and TRBJ2-2; TRBD2 matches at 10 bases. V dropped 6 bases and J dropped 5; count of bases not matched to a gene: 6. This CDR3 spans 15 amino acids. Germline V gene data show CDR1 as MNHEY and CDR2 as SVGAGI. The CDR3 sequence: CASRSSGSRTGELFF. CDR3 nucleotide sequence: TGTGCCAGCAGGTCTAGCGGGAGTAGGACCGGGGAGCTGTTTTTT.

The CDR3 DNA follows: TGTGCCAGCAGCTTAGATCCTAGCGCCTATGAGCAGTTCTTC. Translated: CASSLDPSAYEQFF. The chain couples TRBV7-2 to TRBJ2-1; the D gene is possibly TRBD2 (6 bases). V lost 1 base to trimming and J lost 8 bases, with 12 bases between them. CDR1 is SGHTA, CDR2 FQGNSA, per germline. This CDR3 spans 14 amino acids.

The chain has TRBV3-1 (or the pseudogene TRBV3-2) and TRBJ2-7; D may be TRBD2 (6 bases). The CDR3 extends over 12 amino acids. V was clipped by 4 bases and J by 4 bases, with 8 bases between them. Germline CDR1 LGHDT, CDR2 YNNKEL (reference sequence). The DNA of the CDR3 is TGTGCCAGCAGCCTCCGGGAGTACGAGCAGTACTTC. Translation: CASSLREYEQYF.

V usage is TRBV11-2 and J usage is TRBJ2-3, with 8 bases lining up with TRBD1. The CDR3 extends over 15 amino acids. The germline V gene encodes CDR1 SGHAT and CDR2 FQNNGV. The V gene end was trimmed by 5 bases and the J gene end by 2 bases; junction bases not matched to a gene: 6. CDR3 residues: CASSRSDRDTDTQYF. DNA of the CDR3: TGTGCCAGCAGCCGCTCGGACAGGGACACAGATACGCAGTATTTT.

The chain carries TRBV9 and TRBJ1-1, with unresolved D. CDR3 size: 14 residues. Trimming removed 0 bases from V and 2 bases from J, with 8 bases in between. From germline, CDR1 is SGDLS and CDR2 YYNGEE. The CDR3: CASSVGTANTEAFF. In DNA form, the CDR3 reads TGTGCCAGCAGCGTAGGTACAGCCAACACTGAAGCTTTCTTT. The whole variable domain, filled in from reference TRBV9 and TRBJ1-1, reads DSGVTQTPKHLITATGQRVTLRCSPRSGDLSVYWYQQSLDQGLQFLIQYYNGEERAKGNILERFSAQQFPDLHSELNLSSLELGDSALYFCASSVGTANTEAFFGQGTRLTVV.